This TCR beta chain is from a study of beta chain features in type 1 diabetes. Study results and limitations: Patients with Type 1 diabetes showed moderately but significantly shorter TCRB CDR3s in all four CD4+ subsets. It was among patients, rather than healthy donors, that naive, central memory and Treg TCRB repertoires appeared more similar.

The sample holds a few counts of this clone. Its antigen is unknown. Every bit of the isolated RNA underwent reverse transcription, so sequencing read expressed TCRB transcripts. The method was immunoSEQ multiplex PCR; TCRdb's version includes in-frame clones alone and lacks a portion of them. This table has 150,000 to 200,000 clones, approximately 62% appearing once. Trimming took 7 bases from V and 3 from J, leaving 7 bases between them. The CDR3 length is 12 residues. Germline V lookup: CDR1 SEHNR, CDR2 FQNEAQ (reference sequence). The specimen was naive CD4+ T cells from blood. The TCR was taken from a man aged 25-40 years with type 1 diabetes. The rearrangement uses TRBV7-9 and TRBJ2-1, with unresolved D. The chain's CDR3 is CASNPYYNEQFF. CDR3 in DNA: TGTGCCAGCAACCCTTACTACAATGAGCAGTTCTTC.